Presented here are 27 T cell receptor beta chains from one specimen sequenced in a study of T cell responses to AZD1222 COVID-19 vaccine. The repertoire was sequenced with immunoSEQ multiplex PCR; TCRdb's copy has only in-frame clones and lacks some. The sample carries about 85,000 clones, about 90% recorded once. Sequences were derived from peripheral blood, sampled on day 0 of AZD1222 vaccination. The source is an adult in good health.

This clone was detected only once. The V and J genes are TRBV6-5 and TRBJ1-1, with a tentative D call TRBD1 (5 bases). V shed 6 bases and J shed 2 bases, with 13 bases lying between them. Per the germline V gene, CDR1 is MNHEY and CDR2 is SVGAGI. The CDR3 extends over 14 amino acids. The CDR3, as DNA: TGTGCCAGCAGCTGGGGCAGATCCAACACTGAAGCTTTCTTT. Its translation is CASSWGRSNTEAFF.

CDR3 in amino acids: CASSARANTGELFF. The CDR3 nucleotides are TGTGCCAGCAGTGCCCGCGCGAACACCGGGGAGCTGTTTTTT. The V and J genes are TRBV25-1 and TRBJ2-2; the D is unclear. The CDR3 is 14 residues long. Trimming shortened V by 4 bases and J by 0 bases, and 6 bases separated the two germline ends. Germline V gene lookup returns CDR1 MGHDK and CDR2 SYGVNS.

This chain uses TRBV6-5 with TRBJ1-3; D remains unclear. This CDR3 has 14 residues. The germline gives CDR1 MNHEY, CDR2 SVGAGI. V gave up 7 bases and J gave up 4 bases, with 14 bases separating them. Here the CDR3 reads CASNGLITGNTIYF. The CDR3, as DNA: TGTGCCAGCAACGGCCTTATTACGGGAAACACCATATATTTT.

This clone was seen a single time. The chain couples TRBV24-1 to TRBJ2-7; no clear D gene. CDR3 length: 15 residues. V was trimmed by 3 bases and J by 2 bases, leaving 13 bases between them. CDR1 KGHDR and CDR2 SFDVKD come from the germline V gene. Here the CDR3 reads CATSDPLKGTYEQYF. Here the CDR3 DNA reads TGTGCCACCAGTGATCCCCTTAAAGGAACCTACGAGCAGTACTTC.

The genes are TRBV11-2 and TRBJ1-2; 9 bases line up with TRBD1. Germline V CDR1 and CDR2: SGHAT, FQNNGV. This CDR3 comprises 12 residues. Trimming took 2 bases from V and 13 from J; bases not matched to a gene: 5. The CDR3 DNA sequence: TGTGCCAGCAGCTTATTGGGACAGGGAGGCACCTTC. This gives the protein CASSLLGQGGTF. Combining the CDR3 with reference TRBV11-2 and TRBJ1-2 gives the whole variable domain EAGVAQSPRYKIIEKRQSVAFWCNPISGHATLYWYQQILGQGPKLLIQFQNNGVVDDSQLPKDRFSAERLKGVDSTLKIQPAKLEDSAVYLCASSLLGQGGTFGSGTRLTVV.

The chain recombines TRBV4-2 with TRBJ2-2; D is perhaps TRBD1 or TRBD2 (5 bases each). The CDR3 totals 14 residues. Trimming stripped 3 bases from V and 5 bases from J, with 10 bases between. From germline, CDR1 is LGHNA and CDR2 YNFKEQ. The CDR3 sequence: CASSQEWGTGELFF. CDR3 in DNA: TGTGCCAGCAGCCAGGAGTGGGGGACCGGGGAGCTGTTTTTT.

The rearrangement joins TRBV25-1 to TRBJ2-2; D is undetermined. The germline V gene encodes CDR1 MGHDK and CDR2 SYGVNS. This CDR3 contains 13 residues. The ends were cut back, 6 bases at V and 0 bases at J, with 5 bases in the middle. CDR3 DNA: TGTGCCAGCAGCGGAACGAACACCGGGGAGCTGTTTTTT. Amino acids: CASSGTNTGELFF. Full variable domain (remainder filled in from reference TRBV25-1 and TRBJ2-2): EADIYQTPRYLVIGTGKKITLECSQTMGHDKMYWYQQDPGMELHLIHYSYGVNSTEKGDLSSESTVSRIRTEHFPLTLESARPSHTSQYLCASSGTNTGELFFGEGSRLTVL.

This chain uses TRBV4-3 with TRBJ2-5; a weak D match, TRBD2 (7 bases). V lost 0 bases and J 4 bases, leaving 12 bases between the germline ends. This CDR3 is built from 15 residues. Germline CDR1 and CDR2: LGHNA and YSLEER. The CDR3 loop reads CASSQDLGGRETQYF. CDR3 DNA: TGCGCCAGCAGCCAAGATCTGGGGGGGCGAGAGACCCAGTACTTC.

This clone was counted between two and nine times. The J gene is TRBJ1-5, the V gene TRBV19; 8 bases are shared with TRBD1. The germline V gene encodes CDR1 LNHDA and CDR2 SQIVND (reference sequence). The V gene end was trimmed by 1 base and the J gene end by 6 bases; junction bases not matched to a gene: 5. CDR3 length: 15 amino acids. The CDR3 DNA is TGTGCCAGTAGTATAGTCCAGGGGGCGCGTCAGCCCCAGCATTTT. Protein: CASSIVQGARQPQHF.

The gene calls are TRBV5-1 and TRBJ2-1, with TRBD1 identical over 10 bases. In germline, CDR1 is SGHRS, CDR2 YFSETQ. This CDR3 comprises 15 residues. With 4 bases clipped from V and 1 base from J, the junction kept 2 bases outside the gene matches. The CDR3 DNA follows: TGCGCCAGCAGCACGGGACAGGGGTCCTACAATGAGCAGTTCTTC. It is translated as CASSTGQGSYNEQFF. The full variable domain, completed using reference TRBV5-1 and TRBJ2-1, is KAGVTQTPRYLIKTRGQQVTLSCSPISGHRSVSWYQQTPGQGLQFLFEYFSETQRNKGNFPGRFSGRQFSNSRSEMNVSTLELGDSALYLCASSTGQGSYNEQFFGPGTRLTVL.

The chain has TRBV4-2 and TRBJ1-3; D gene unclear. Trimming removed 0 bases from V and 4 bases from J, with 16 bases in between. The CDR3 runs to 17 residues. The germline gives CDR1 LGHNA, CDR2 YNFKEQ. The CDR3 nucleotides read TGTGCCAGCAGCCAAGATTGGTTGCGCCTTGGGGGAAACACCATATATTTT. Encoded protein: CASSQDWLRLGGNTIYF.

The chain uses TRBV19 and TRBJ1-5; 7 bases align to TRBD1. Trimming cost V 5 bases and J 0 bases; bases outside gene matches: 7. Germline lookup yields CDR1 LNHDA and CDR2 SQIVND (reference sequence). The CDR3 consists of 16 residues. CDR3 loop: CASSQYRGTSNQPQHF. The CDR3 DNA reads as TGTGCCAGTAGTCAATACAGGGGAACTAGCAATCAGCCCCAGCATTTT.

This chain uses TRBV28 with TRBJ1-1; D gene unclear. This CDR3 is 11 amino acids long. Germline-derived CDR1 and CDR2 are MDHEN and SYDVKM. V lost 6 bases, J lost 9 bases, and 11 bases lay in between. The CDR3 protein is CASSPGAQAFF. The CDR3 coding sequence is TGTGCCAGCAGCCCCGGAGCTCAAGCTTTCTTT.

V and J are TRBV11-2 and TRBJ2-6; TRBD2 might be the D (6 bases). Germline loops: CDR1 SGHAT, CDR2 FQNNGV. The CDR3 extends over 15 amino acids. V shed 2 bases and J shed 4 bases, with 9 bases lying between them. The DNA of the CDR3 is TGTGCCAGCAGCTTACGCGGGGACGGGGCCAACGTCCTGACTTTC. Its protein product is CASSLRGDGANVLTF. Complete variable domain (other parts from reference TRBV11-2 and TRBJ2-6): EAGVAQSPRYKIIEKRQSVAFWCNPISGHATLYWYQQILGQGPKLLIQFQNNGVVDDSQLPKDRFSAERLKGVDSTLKIQPAKLEDSAVYLCASSLRGDGANVLTFGAGSRLTVL.

The rearrangement links TRBV14 to TRBJ2-7; 7 positions match TRBD1. V lost 1 base and J lost 4; bases outside the gene matches: 13. Germline V gives CDR1 SGHDN, CDR2 FVKESK. The CDR3 sequence is 17 residues long. This chain's CDR3 is CASSQATGPGRLYEQYF. CDR3 in DNA: TGTGCCAGCAGCCAAGCGACAGGGCCGGGGAGACTTTACGAGCAGTACTTC.

The chain joins TRBV4-2 to TRBJ2-7, with 10 bases aligning to TRBD2. The germline gives CDR1 LGHNA, CDR2 YNFKEQ. After removal of 4 bases from V and 1 base from J, the junction contained 1 base not matched to a gene. The CDR3 totals 14 residues. The CDR3, as DNA: TGTGCCAGCAGCCCTAGCGGGGGATCCTACGAGCAGTACTTC. Amino acids: CASSPSGGSYEQYF.

V is TRBV7-4 and J is TRBJ1-5; D is unresolved. The CDR3 totals 17 residues. From germline, CDR1 is SGHVT and CDR2 SQSDAQ. V was clipped by 1 base and J by 0 bases, with 13 bases between them. CDR3 nucleotide sequence: TGTGCCAGCAGCTTAGGTCAGGCCCCTTTTAGCAATCAGCCCCAGCATTTT. It translates to CASSLGQAPFSNQPQHF.

This rearrangement joins TRBV19 to TRBJ2-7, with TRBD2 matching over 7 bases. CDR1 and CDR2 from the germline V gene are LNHDA and SQIVND (reference sequence). Losses at the gene ends were 6 bases for V and 3 bases for J; bases not matched to a gene: 8. The length of the CDR3 is 14 residues. The CDR3, as DNA: TGTGCCAGTAGGCGGGGAGCGGGGCTCTACGAGCAGTACTTC. This translates into CASRRGAGLYEQYF.

The chain links TRBV5-1 to TRBJ2-3, with 7 bases aligning to TRBD1. The ends lost 3 bases at V and 1 base at J; junction bases unmatched: 5. There are 15 residues in the CDR3. Germline CDR1 and CDR2: SGHRS and YFSETQ. CDR3 DNA sequence: TGCGCCAGCAGCTACGGACAGGTCGGCACAGATACGCAGTATTTT. Amino acid sequence: CASSYGQVGTDTQYF.

This clone showed up just once. The J gene is TRBJ1-1, the V gene TRBV6-6; D is possibly TRBD1 (5 bases). The V gene's germline CDR1 is MNHNY and CDR2 SVGAGI (reference sequence). Trimming shortened V by 2 bases and J by 4 bases, and 17 bases separated the two germline ends. This CDR3 spans 16 amino acids. The CDR3 DNA reads as TGTGCCAGCAGTTACCCGCTTTCCCGGGGGAGCACTGAAGCTTTCTTT. This gives the protein CASSYPLSRGSTEAFF.

This clone has just a few counts. This chain links TRBV4-2 with TRBJ2-3; 10 nucleotides match TRBD2. With 3 bases clipped from V and 9 bases from J, the junction kept 9 bases outside the gene matches. Germline lookup yields CDR1 LGHNA and CDR2 YNFKEQ. The CDR3 sequence is 15 residues long. The CDR3 coding sequence is TGTGCCAGCAGCCAGGAAAGCGGGAGGGGAGACACGCAGTATTTT. It codes for CASSQESGRGDTQYF.

This chain connects TRBV21-1 to TRBJ2-3. TRBV21-1 is an annotated pseudogene. There are 17 residues in the CDR3. The CDR3 DNA reads TGTGCCAGCAGCCCTCGCTCCAGCCACTTTAGCACAGATACGCAGTATTTT. Amino acids: CASSPRSSHFSTDTQYF.

V gene TRBV11-2 combines with J gene TRBJ1-1; D unresolved. Looked up from germline, CDR1 is SGHAT and CDR2 is FQNNGV. The CDR3 is 9 amino acids. V gave up 1 base and J gave up 11 bases, with 2 bases separating them. The CDR3: CASSLGAFF. The DNA for the CDR3 is TGTGCCAGCAGCTTAGGTGCTTTCTTT.

This chain joins TRBV28 and TRBJ2-3; D gene unclear. V was pared by 4 bases and J by 4 bases, with 9 bases between. The CDR3 has 13 amino acids. Germline-derived CDR1 and CDR2 are MDHEN and SYDVKM. The CDR3 region has the DNA TGTGCCAGCAGTTACTGGCCCCCAGATACGCAGTATTTT. Protein sequence: CASSYWPPDTQYF.

V and J are TRBV19 and TRBJ2-1, with D unresolved. V lost 0 bases and J 0 bases, leaving 6 bases between the germline ends. Germline CDR1 reads LNHDA; CDR2 reads SQIVND (reference sequence). The CDR3 is made up of 15 amino acids. The CDR3 region is CASSIDESSYNEQFF. CDR3 DNA sequence: TGTGCCAGTAGTATAGACGAAAGCTCCTACAATGAGCAGTTCTTC.

The V gene is TRBV28, the J gene TRBJ2-7, with D possibly being TRBD2 (6 bases). The CDR3 has 14 amino acids. Per the germline V gene, CDR1 is MDHEN and CDR2 is SYDVKM. V was trimmed by 5 bases and J by 3 bases, leaving 14 bases between them. The CDR3 loop reads CASSGSGSHYEQYF. The DNA of the CDR3 is TGTGCCAGCAGTGGATCCGGGAGCCACTACGAGCAGTACTTC.

The chain uses TRBV14 and TRBJ1-1; D call uncertain. From germline, CDR1 is SGHDN and CDR2 FVKESK. The CDR3 contains 14 residues. With 6 bases removed from V and 1 base from J, the gap between germline ends came to 12 bases. The CDR3 nucleotides are TGTGCCAGCAGGCGGTTCTCGGGGAACACTGAAGCTTTCTTT. This codes for CASRRFSGNTEAFF.